Detailed here is one T cell receptor (beta chain). The specificity of this receptor is unknown. Base-call qualities are not available, and no considerably larger clone is one nucleotide away. Systemically healthy Caucasian individuals from Russia, 39 in total and aged about 6 to 90 years, were included as donors. Each donor gave ten milliliters of peripheral blood, drawn into EDTA-treated Vacutainer tubes. Ficoll-Paque density-gradient centrifugation was used to isolate PBMCs, with at least 6.5 million per sample. Trizol reagent was used to extract total RNA from the PBMCs, yielding at least 6 micrograms per sample. For every donor, an aliquot of PBMCs went through flow cytometry to measure the percentages of naive CD45RAhigh/CD27high T cells. V loses 5 bases at its end and J loses 4 bases; junction bases beyond the gene matches: 7. From its cysteine to its phenylalanine, the CDR3 spans 15 amino acids. Solely the CDR3 DNA is kept, with 45 bases framed from the first base. The CDR1 and CDR2 encoded by the germline V gene are SGHTA and FQGNSA.

These data originate in a study of blood T cells in healthy people across ages (dated by TCRdb to between 2014 and 2017). Regarding the complete study: In model experiments, template switching captured roughly one uniquely barcoded TCR beta cDNA molecule for every two T cells. Using deep sequencing normalized with unique cDNA molecular identifiers, the study measured how TCR beta repertoire diversity changes with age. Four age groups were formed from the donors: young (average around 15 years), middle-aged (approximately 42), aged (over 55) and long-lived (82). To avoid experimental bias, donors of different ages were randomly spread across the sequencing lanes. Using the same blood draw, the study looked at two additional independent replicas of 1 million unique cDNA reads for two donors, one aged 18 to 30 and the other aged 80 or older.

Study-level results and caveats: Compared with the aged group, the long-lived group had more naive CD4+ T cells, fewer expanded clones and increased TCR diversity, suggesting age selection. Donor CMV infection status was unknown, potentially confounding age-related changes in expanded clonotypes. Observed TCR beta diversity correlated strongly with the percentage of naive T cells measured by flow cytometry. As age increased, observed TCR beta diversity per million T cells dropped in a roughly linear way, and a significant reduction was already evident by age 40. Bulk unsorted PBMC profiling prevented conclusive comparison of naive and antigen-experienced compartments. Total diversity estimates from one million sequenced T cells were considered lower bounds and underestimates.

The library was built by means of 5' RACE. TCRdb shows the sequencer as Illumina HiSeq 2500. A second PCR of about 6 to 12 cycles was run with a J-beta primer mix and a sample-barcoded 5' primer. A unique molecular identifier was introduced onto each TCR beta cDNA molecule by a template-switch 5' adaptor carrying 12 random nucleotides. Each sample yielded at least 2.5 million CDR3-containing paired-end reads. First-strand cDNA synthesis was performed from all RNA using the Mint cDNA synthesis kit, with priming by a TRBC-specific oligonucleotide. After uracil-DNA glycosylase treatment, a first 18-cycle PCR used universal primers M1SS and BC2_uni_R on all cDNA. The paper's processing steps were these. For normalization, 1 million high-quality reads, each with a distinct molecular identifier, were randomly selected from each sample. Reads sharing molecular identifiers were discarded rather than binned into consensus sequences. MiTCR, with a Q25 quality threshold and the strictest error-elimination algorithm, was used for CDR3 identification, clonotype clustering and error correction. Lower-bound total TCR beta diversity was estimated with a nonparametric unseen species model using Euler transformation. In-frame beta chains were kept once TCRdb had trimmed the public reads at Q25 with fastp and called clones with MiXCR. A single entry per CDR3 protein holds the most common genes and DNA from its merged rows. The V and J calls here are based on TCRdb, not the publication. In all, the sample holds hundreds of thousands of distinct CDR3 sequences, and roughly 44% of those were seen once. Of the sample, roughly a fifth falls within the top ten clones.

This receptor was taken from a man between 60 and 75 years old in good health. The sample consisted of blood. The sequence links TRBV7-2 to TRBJ1-1, and 10 junctional nucleotides match TRBD1. This receptor carries the CDR3 CASSPDRGLGTEAFF. The nucleotides are TGTGCCAGCAGCCCGGACAGGGGGTTGGGCACTGAAGCTTTCTTT.